This T cell receptor (beta chain) appears in the sequencing data of a study of early T cells in non-severe SARS-CoV-2 infection. One entry per CDR3 protein results from TCRdb running MiXCR on the 5' RACE reads. The sample carries roughly 48,000 distinct CDR3 sequences, approximately 8% recorded once. The CDR3 has 14 residues. The germline gives CDR1 MNHEY, CDR2 SMNVEV (reference sequence). Trimming cost V 3 bases and J 5 bases; bases outside gene matches: 0. The chain joins TRBV27 to TRBJ2-2; TRBD2 matches at 10 bases. The sequence came from an adult who was a healthcare worker with PCR-confirmed SARS-CoV-2 infection or an uninfected control (not recorded which). Sequencing was done on a sample of whole blood. In nucleotides, the CDR3 is TGTGCCAGCAGTTTTAGCGGGAGGACCGGGGAGCTGTTTTTT. Its translation: CASSFSGRTGELFF.